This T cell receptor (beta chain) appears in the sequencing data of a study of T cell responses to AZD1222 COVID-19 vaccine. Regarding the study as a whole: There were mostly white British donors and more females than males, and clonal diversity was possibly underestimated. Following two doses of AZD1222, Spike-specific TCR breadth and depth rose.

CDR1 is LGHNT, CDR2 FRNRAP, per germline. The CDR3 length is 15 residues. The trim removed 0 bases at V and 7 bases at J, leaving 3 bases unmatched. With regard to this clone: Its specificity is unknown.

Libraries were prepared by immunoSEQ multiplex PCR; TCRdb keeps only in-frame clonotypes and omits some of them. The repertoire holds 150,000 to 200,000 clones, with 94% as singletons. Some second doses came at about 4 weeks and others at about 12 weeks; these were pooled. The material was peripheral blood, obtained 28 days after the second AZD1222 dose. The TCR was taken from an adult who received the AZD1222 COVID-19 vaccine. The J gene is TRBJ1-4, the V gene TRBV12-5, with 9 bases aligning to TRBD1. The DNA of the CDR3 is TGTGCTAGTGGTTTGGTATTGACAGGGGGTGAAAAACTGTTTTTT. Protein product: CASGLVLTGGEKLFF. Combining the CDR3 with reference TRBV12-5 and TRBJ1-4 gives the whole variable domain DARVTQTPRHKVTEMGQEVTMRCQPILGHNTVFWYRQTMMQGLELLAYFRNRAPLDDSGMPKDRFSAEMPDATLATLKIQPSEPRDSAVYFCASGLVLTGGEKLFFGSGTQLSVL.